The source of this TCR beta chain is a study of blood T cell repertoires in COVID-19. Per the original methods: For nucleated cells, counts were estimated from reference gene primer amplification. Measured with immunoSEQ multiplex PCR; TCRdb has only the in-frame clones, and not every one. V, J and clone size reflect that table, while D and trimming were determined from the DNA. Of over 150,000 clones in the sample, roughly four fifths are singletons; the top ten hold about 12%. Sequencing was done on a sample of peripheral blood. This TCR was sampled from a woman aged 60 to 75 with COVID-19, enrolled during active disease.

The CDR3 nucleotides read TGCGCCAGCAGCCCCATTGGGGCTCTTACTGAAGCTTTCTTT. The encoded protein is CASSPIGALTEAFF. This sequence joins TRBV5-1 and TRBJ1-1; maybe TRBD1 (5 bases). V shed 4 bases and J shed 5 bases, with 15 bases lying between them. The CDR3 is 14 amino acids. Germline V gene lookup returns CDR1 SGHRS and CDR2 YFSETQ.